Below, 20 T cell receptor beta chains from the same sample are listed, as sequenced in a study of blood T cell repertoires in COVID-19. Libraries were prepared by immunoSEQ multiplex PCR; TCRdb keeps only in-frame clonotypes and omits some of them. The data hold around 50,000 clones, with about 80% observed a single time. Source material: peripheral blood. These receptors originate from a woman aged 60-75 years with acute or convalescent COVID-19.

For the CDR3, the DNA is TGTGCCAGCAGCCACGGGGTAAACTCCTACGAGCAGTACTTC. This translates into CASSHGVNSYEQYF. The rearrangement joins TRBV3-1 (or the pseudogene TRBV3-2) to TRBJ2-7; D may be TRBD2 (5 bases). The CDR3 has 14 residues. Germline CDR1 reads LGHDT; CDR2 reads YNNKEL (reference sequence). V gave up 3 bases and J gave up 0 bases, with 9 bases separating them.

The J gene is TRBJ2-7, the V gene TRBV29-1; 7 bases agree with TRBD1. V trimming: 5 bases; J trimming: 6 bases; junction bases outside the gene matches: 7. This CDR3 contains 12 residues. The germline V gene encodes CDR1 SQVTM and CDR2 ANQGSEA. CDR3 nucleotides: TGCAGCGTTTCCGACAGGGAAGGCGAGCAGTACTTC. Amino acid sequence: CSVSDREGEQYF.

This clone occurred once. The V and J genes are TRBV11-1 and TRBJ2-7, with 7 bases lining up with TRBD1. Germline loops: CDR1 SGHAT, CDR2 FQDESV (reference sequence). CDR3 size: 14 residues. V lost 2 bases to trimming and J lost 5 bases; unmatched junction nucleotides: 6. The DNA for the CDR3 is TGTGCCAGCAGCTTATTTAGGGGGCCGGACGAGCAGTACTTC. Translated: CASSLFRGPDEQYF.

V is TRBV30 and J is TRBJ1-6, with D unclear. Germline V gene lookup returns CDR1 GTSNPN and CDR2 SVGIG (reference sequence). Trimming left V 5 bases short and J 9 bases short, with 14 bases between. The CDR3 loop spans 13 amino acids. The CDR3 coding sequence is TGTGCCTGGGACCGGCGGACTGGTTCACCCCTCCACTTT. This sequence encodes CAWDRRTGSPLHF.

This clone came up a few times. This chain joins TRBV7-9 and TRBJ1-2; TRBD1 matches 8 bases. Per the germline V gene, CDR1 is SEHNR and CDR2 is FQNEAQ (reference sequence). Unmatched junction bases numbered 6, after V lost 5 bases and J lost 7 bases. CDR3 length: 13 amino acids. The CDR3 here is CASSVAGGLGYTF. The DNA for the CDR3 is TGTGCCAGCAGCGTCGCAGGGGGCCTTGGCTACACCTTC.

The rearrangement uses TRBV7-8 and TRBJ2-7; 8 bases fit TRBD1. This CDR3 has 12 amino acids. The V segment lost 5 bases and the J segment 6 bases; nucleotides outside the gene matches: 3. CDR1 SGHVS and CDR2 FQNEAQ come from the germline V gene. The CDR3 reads CASSRGQGEQYF. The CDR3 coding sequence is TGTGCCAGCAGCCGAGGACAGGGCGAGCAGTACTTC.

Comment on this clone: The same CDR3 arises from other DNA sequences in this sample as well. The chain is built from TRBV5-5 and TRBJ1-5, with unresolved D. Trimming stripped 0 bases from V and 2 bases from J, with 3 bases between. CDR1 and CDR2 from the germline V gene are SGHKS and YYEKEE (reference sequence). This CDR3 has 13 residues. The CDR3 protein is CASSLAGNQPQHF. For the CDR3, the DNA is TGTGCCAGCAGCTTGGCTGGCAATCAGCCCCAGCATTTT.

Here the CDR3 reads CASSPLGSPYEQYF. CDR3 nucleotides: TGTGCCAGCTCACCGCTCGGGTCCCCCTACGAGCAGTACTTC. The chain joins TRBV18 to TRBJ2-7; no definite D call. The germline V gene encodes CDR1 KGHSH and CDR2 LQKENI. This CDR3 is built from 14 residues. V dropped 3 bases and J dropped 2 bases, with 11 bases sitting between them.

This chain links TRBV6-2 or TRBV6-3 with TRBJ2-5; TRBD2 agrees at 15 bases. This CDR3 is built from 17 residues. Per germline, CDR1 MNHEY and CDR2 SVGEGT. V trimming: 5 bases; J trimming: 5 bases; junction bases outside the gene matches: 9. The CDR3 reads CASSGGLAGGSRETQYF. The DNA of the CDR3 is TGTGCCAGCAGTGGGGGACTAGCGGGGGGCTCCCGGGAGACCCAGTACTTC.

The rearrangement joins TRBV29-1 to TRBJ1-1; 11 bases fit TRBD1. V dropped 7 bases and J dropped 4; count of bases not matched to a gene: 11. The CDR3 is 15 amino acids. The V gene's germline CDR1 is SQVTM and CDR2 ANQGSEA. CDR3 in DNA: TGCAGCGCCATGGCCGGGACAGGGGGAAGCACTGAAGCTTTCTTT. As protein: CSAMAGTGGSTEAFF.

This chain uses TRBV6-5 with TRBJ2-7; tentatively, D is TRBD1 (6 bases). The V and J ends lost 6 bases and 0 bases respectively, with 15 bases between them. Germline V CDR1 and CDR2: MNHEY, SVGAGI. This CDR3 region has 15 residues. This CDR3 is CASRLTGLSSYEQYF. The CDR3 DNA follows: TGTGCCAGCAGGCTTACAGGGTTGAGCTCCTACGAGCAGTACTTC.

CDR3 residues: CASSRTGTWEQYF. The CDR3 DNA is TGTGCCAGCTCACGCACAGGGACCTGGGAGCAGTACTTC. The chain is built from TRBV18 and TRBJ2-7, with D possibly being TRBD1 (6 bases). This CDR3 region has 13 residues. Between the trimmed V and J ends, which lost 4 bases and 7 bases, there was a span of 14 bases. CDR1 and CDR2 from the germline V gene are KGHSH and LQKENI. The variable domain in full, completed from reference TRBV18 and TRBJ2-7, reads NAGVMQNPRHLVRRRGQEARLRCSPMKGHSHVYWYRQLPEEGLKFMVYLQKENIIDESGMPKERFSAEFPKEGPSILRIQQVVRGDSAAYFCASSRTGTWEQYFGPGTRLTVT.

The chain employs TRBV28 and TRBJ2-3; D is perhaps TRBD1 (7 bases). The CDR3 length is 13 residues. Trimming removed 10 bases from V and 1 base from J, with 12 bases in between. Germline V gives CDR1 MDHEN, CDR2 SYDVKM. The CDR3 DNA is TGTGCCACCGTCAGGGGGGGCACAGATACGCAGTATTTT. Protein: CATVRGGTDTQYF.

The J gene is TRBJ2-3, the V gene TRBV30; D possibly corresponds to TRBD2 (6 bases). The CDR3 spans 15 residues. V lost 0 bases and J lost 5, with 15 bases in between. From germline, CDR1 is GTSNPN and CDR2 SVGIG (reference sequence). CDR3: CAWSVRPGDIDTQYF. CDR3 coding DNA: TGTGCCTGGAGTGTACGGCCGGGGGATATAGATACGCAGTATTTT. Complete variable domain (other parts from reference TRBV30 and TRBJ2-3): SQTIHQWPATLVQPVGSPLSLECTVEGTSNPNLYWYRQAAGRGLQLLFYSVGIGQISSEVPQNLSASRPQDRQFILSSKKLLLSDSGFYLCAWSVRPGDIDTQYFGPGTRLTVL.

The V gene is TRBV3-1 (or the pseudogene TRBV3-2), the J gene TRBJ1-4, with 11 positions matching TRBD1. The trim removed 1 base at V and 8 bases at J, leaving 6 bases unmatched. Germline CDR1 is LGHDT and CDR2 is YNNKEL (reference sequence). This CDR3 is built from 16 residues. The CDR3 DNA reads TGTGCCAGCAGCCAAGCGGGACAGGGGGTGGGAGAAAAACTGTTTTTT. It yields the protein CASSQAGQGVGEKLFF.

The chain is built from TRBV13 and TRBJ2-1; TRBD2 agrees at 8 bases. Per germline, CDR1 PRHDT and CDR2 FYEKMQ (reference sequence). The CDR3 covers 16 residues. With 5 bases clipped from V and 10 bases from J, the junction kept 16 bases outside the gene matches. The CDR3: CASSLTPGLVTGEQFF. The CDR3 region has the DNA TGTGCCAGCAGCCTCACGCCGGGACTAGTGACCGGGGAGCAGTTCTTC.

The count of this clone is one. The CDR3 reads CASSGGRGPDTEAFF. CDR3 bases: TGCGCCAGCAGCGGGGGAAGGGGGCCCGACACTGAAGCTTTCTTT. V is TRBV5-1 and J is TRBJ1-1; 7 positions agree with TRBD1. The CDR3 spans 15 residues. V shed 4 bases and J 3 bases; nucleotides not matched to a gene: 9. In germline, CDR1 is SGHRS, CDR2 YFSETQ.

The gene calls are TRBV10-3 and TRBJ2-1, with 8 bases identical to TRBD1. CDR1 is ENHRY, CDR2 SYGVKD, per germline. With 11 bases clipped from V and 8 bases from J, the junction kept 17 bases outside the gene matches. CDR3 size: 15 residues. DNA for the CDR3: TGTGCCGTGGAGATGTCAGGACAGGGTAAACATGAGCAGTTCTTC. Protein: CAVEMSGQGKHEQFF.

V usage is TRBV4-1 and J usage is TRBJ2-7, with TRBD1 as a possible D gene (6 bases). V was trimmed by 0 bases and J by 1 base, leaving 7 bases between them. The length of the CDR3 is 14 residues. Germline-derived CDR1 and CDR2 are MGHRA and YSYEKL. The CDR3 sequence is CASSQDDRSYEQYF. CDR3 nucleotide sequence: TGCGCCAGCAGCCAAGATGACAGGTCCTACGAGCAGTACTTC.

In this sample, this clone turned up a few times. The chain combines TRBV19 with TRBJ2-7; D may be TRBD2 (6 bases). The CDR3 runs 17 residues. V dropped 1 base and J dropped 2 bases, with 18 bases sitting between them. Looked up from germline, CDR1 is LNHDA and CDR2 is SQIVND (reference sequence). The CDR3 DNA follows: TGTGCCAGTAGTATAGGAGGTTGGAGGCGGGAAACCTACGAGCAGTACTTC. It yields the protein CASSIGGWRRETYEQYF.